The clone carrying this T cell receptor (beta chain) was picked up one time. V shed 0 bases and J 4 bases; nucleotides not matched to a gene: 3. The germline V gene encodes CDR1 SEHNR and CDR2 FQNEAQ (reference sequence). This CDR3 has 16 residues. The data were taken from a study of blood T cell repertoires in COVID-19. Looking at the study overall: From T cells, B-cell-depleted T cells, or PBMCs came the material, which was cDNA or gDNA.

The authors' processing: Reference gene primer amplification gave estimated nucleated cell counts. Clones were sequenced by immunoSEQ multiplex PCR, and TCRdb holds only the in-frame ones, with some missing. V and J calls and clone size come straight from that table; D and trimming were deduced from the DNA. Found here are about 110,000 clones, about 76% of them singletons; the top ten hold around 19%. Sequencing was done on a sample of peripheral blood. The sequence derives from a woman in her 70s with acute or convalescent COVID-19. This chain connects TRBV7-9 to TRBJ2-2; 9 bases agree with TRBD1. The CDR3 reads CASSLAGTGTTGELFF. CDR3 DNA: TGTGCCAGCAGCTTAGCCGGGACAGGGACCACCGGGGAGCTGTTTTTT.